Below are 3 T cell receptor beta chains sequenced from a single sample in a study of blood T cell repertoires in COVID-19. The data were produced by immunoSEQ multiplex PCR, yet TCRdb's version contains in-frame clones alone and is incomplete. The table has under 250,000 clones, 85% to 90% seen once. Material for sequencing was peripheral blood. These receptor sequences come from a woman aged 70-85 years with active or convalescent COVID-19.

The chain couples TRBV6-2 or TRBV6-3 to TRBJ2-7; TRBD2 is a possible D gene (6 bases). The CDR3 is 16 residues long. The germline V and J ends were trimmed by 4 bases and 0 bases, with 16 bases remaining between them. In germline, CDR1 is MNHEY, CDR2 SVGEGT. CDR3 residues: CASSSPGLRSSYEQYF. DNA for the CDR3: TGTGCCAGCAGTTCACCGGGACTGAGGAGCTCCTACGAGCAGTACTTC.

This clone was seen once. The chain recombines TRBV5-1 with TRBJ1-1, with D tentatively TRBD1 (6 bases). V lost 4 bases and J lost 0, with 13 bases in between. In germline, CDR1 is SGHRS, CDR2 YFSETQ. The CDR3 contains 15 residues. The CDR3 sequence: CASSQTGTMNTEAFF. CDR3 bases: TGCGCCAGCAGCCAGACCGGGACAATGAACACTGAAGCTTTCTTT.

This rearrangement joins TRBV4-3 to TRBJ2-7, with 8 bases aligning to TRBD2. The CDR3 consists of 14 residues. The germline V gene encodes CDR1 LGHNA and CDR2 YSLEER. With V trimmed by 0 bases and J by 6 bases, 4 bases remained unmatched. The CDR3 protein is CASSQDPAGGEQYF. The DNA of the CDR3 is TGCGCCAGCAGCCAAGATCCGGCGGGGGGCGAGCAGTACTTC.